The 7 T cell receptor beta chains given below trace back to one sample, sequenced in a study of spatial heterogeneity in lung cancer. TCRdb used MiXCR to reprocess the 5' RACE reads, holding one entry per CDR3 protein. The repertoire has some 6,900 distinct CDR3 sequences, around 4% of them found once; the top ten carry more than 20%. The time point here: sample taken at primary tumor resection. TCRs were sequenced from unsorted whole RNA of tumor, nontumor lung or PBMC. This material consisted of normal lung tissue next to the tumor, taken at surgery. Receptors originate from a female donor with early-stage non-small cell lung cancer.

Many counts were recorded for this clonotype. V usage is TRBV5-1 and J usage is TRBJ1-2, with 7 bases that match TRBD1. Germline CDR1 SGHRS, CDR2 YFSETQ. The CDR3 length is 13 residues. The V gene end was trimmed by 1 base and the J gene end by 3 bases; junction bases not matched to a gene: 0. CDR3 protein: CASSLTGDYGYTF. CDR3 bases: TGCGCCAGCAGCTTGACAGGGGACTATGGCTACACCTTC.

About this clonotype: A read error may explain this, as a much larger clone is one base away. This rearrangement joins TRBV7-2 to TRBJ2-5, with a weak D call TRBD1 (7 bases). Trimming shortened V by 4 bases and J by 9 bases, and 21 bases separated the two germline ends. The V gene's germline CDR1 is SGHTA and CDR2 FQGNSA. The CDR3 extends over 15 amino acids. The CDR3 loop reads CASSSSPGGSGPQYF. The DNA of the CDR3 is TGTGCCAGCAGCTCATCCCCAGGGGGAAGCGGGCCCCAGTACTTC.

By proportion, this clonotype is medium-sized. The CDR3 sequence is CSVPGQGGNEQYF. The CDR3 DNA sequence: TGCAGCGTTCCGGGACAGGGAGGGAACGAGCAGTACTTC. The chain links TRBV29-1 to TRBJ2-7; 9 bases align to TRBD1. J was trimmed by 5 bases and V by 5 bases; bases with no gene match: 7. CDR3 length: 13 amino acids. CDR1 SQVTM and CDR2 ANQGSEA come from the germline V gene.

This clonotype qualifies as medium-sized. The V and J genes are TRBV20-1 and TRBJ2-7, with a weak D call TRBD1 (5 bases). V gave up 8 bases and J gave up 6 bases, with 23 bases separating them. Germline V CDR1 and CDR2: DFQATT, SNEGSKA (reference sequence). CDR3 length: 14 residues. The CDR3 DNA follows: TGCAGTACCCTCCTGGTGGCAGGGTCGGTCGAGCAGTACTTC. Translating gives CSTLLVAGSVEQYF.

This clonotype was seen many times. The chain recombines TRBV18 with TRBJ2-1; no definite D call. V lost 3 bases and J 4 bases, leaving 13 bases between the germline ends. The germline V gene encodes CDR1 KGHSH and CDR2 LQKENI. This CDR3 is 15 amino acids long. CDR3 loop: CASSPLKTTYNEQFF. CDR3 nucleotide sequence: TGTGCCAGCTCACCCCTCAAAACCACGTACAATGAGCAGTTCTTC.

This clonotype was counted ten times or more. The chain recombines TRBV7-8 with TRBJ2-5, with D hard to call. From germline, CDR1 is SGHVS and CDR2 FQNEAQ. This CDR3 contains 13 residues. V lost 1 base to trimming and J lost 0 bases, with 3 bases between them. In DNA, the CDR3 is TGTGCCAGCAGCTTAGGACACCAAGAGACCCAGTACTTC. Amino acid sequence: CASSLGHQETQYF.

This clonotype was observed a few times. The chain combines TRBV20-1 with TRBJ2-3, with 8 positions matching TRBD2. This CDR3 is built from 15 residues. Germline loops: CDR1 DFQATT, CDR2 SNEGSKA (reference sequence). Losses at the gene ends were 0 bases for V and 3 bases for J; bases not matched to a gene: 5. In DNA form, the CDR3 reads TGCAGTGCTAGAGATCGGAGCGGGGGTACAGATACGCAGTATTTT. This sequence encodes CSARDRSGGTDTQYF.